This passage covers 14 T cell receptor beta chains from one sample sequenced in a study of CD8 T cells in ankylosing spondylitis. From the 5' RACE reads, TCRdb called clonotypes with MiXCR, one entry per CDR3 protein. The table lists 450,000 to 550,000 distinct CDR3 sequences, 5.3% of them singletons. Study-wide findings and caveats: What seemed typical of ankylosing spondylitis blood was a TCR beta motif built from about 8 highly homologous variants.

The antigens of these receptors remain unknown. Sequenced material: blood, either unsorted or a sorted T cell fraction (not recorded which). These receptor sequences come from a male donor with ankylosing spondylitis.

This clonotype showed up just a few times. This chain uses TRBV20-1 with TRBJ2-3, with D possibly matching TRBD1 (7 bases). This CDR3 region has 15 residues. V lost 3 bases and J 2 bases, leaving 15 bases between the germline ends. CDR1 is DFQATT, CDR2 SNEGSKA, per germline (reference sequence). The CDR3 DNA follows: TGCAGTGCTAGGACAGGGAGGCCCTTCACAGATACGCAGTATTTT. Protein product: CSARTGRPFTDTQYF.

This clonotype appeared a few times. This rearrangement joins TRBV11-2 to TRBJ2-1; D gene unclear. CDR1 is SGHAT and CDR2 is FQNNGV in the germline V gene. This CDR3 has 16 residues. Trimming took off 1 base at V and 0 bases at J, with 10 bases between the two ends. CDR3 nucleotide sequence: TGTGCCAGCAGCTTAGGCTGGTCGGGCTCCTACAATGAGCAGTTCTTC. This codes for CASSLGWSGSYNEQFF.

This clonotype has only a few counts. The chain links TRBV5-5 to TRBJ2-7, with 9 positions matching TRBD1. Germline lookup yields CDR1 SGHKS and CDR2 YYEKEE (reference sequence). There are 15 residues in the CDR3. V shed 0 bases, J shed 2 bases, and the junction held 3 bases outside the gene matches. Here the CDR3 DNA reads TGTGCCAGCAGCTTGGAGGGGACAGGGCCCTACGAGCAGTACTTC. Translating it yields CASSLEGTGPYEQYF.

This clonotype was recorded many times. This chain joins TRBV4-2 and TRBJ1-5, with D possibly TRBD1 on 6 matching bases. The germline CDR1 and CDR2 sequences are LGHNA and YNFKEQ. Trimming took off 0 bases at V and 4 bases at J, with 10 bases between the two ends. This CDR3 has 15 residues. The CDR3 region is CASSQDRDTNQPQHF. The CDR3 DNA sequence: TGTGCCAGCAGCCAAGATAGGGACACAAATCAGCCCCAGCATTTT.

This chain uses TRBV6-2 or TRBV6-3 with TRBJ1-2, with unresolved D. The CDR3 contains 18 residues. The V and J ends lost 0 bases and 0 bases respectively, with 17 bases between them. CDR1 is MNHEY, CDR2 SVGEGT, per germline. CDR3 sequence: CASSYSWGLVSANYGYTF. CDR3 DNA sequence: TGTGCCAGCAGTTACTCATGGGGTCTCGTTTCAGCTAACTATGGCTACACCTTC.

This clonotype was recorded many times. The chain carries TRBV20-1 and TRBJ1-1; no reliable D call. V lost 4 bases, J lost 4 bases, and 19 bases lay in between. There are 15 residues in the CDR3. Germline V lookup: CDR1 DFQATT, CDR2 SNEGSKA (reference sequence). CDR3 residues: CSAIRGPTLGTEAFF. CDR3 coding DNA: TGCAGTGCTATCCGGGGTCCAACATTGGGCACTGAAGCTTTCTTT.

This clonotype has only a few counts. The chain is built from TRBV7-2 and TRBJ2-4; D is perhaps TRBD1 (6 bases). Germline CDR1 is SGHTA and CDR2 is FQGNSA. This CDR3 has 15 residues. V was pared by 1 base and J by 8 bases, with 15 bases between. The CDR3 loop reads CASSLDWGPPYIQYF. The CDR3 DNA follows: TGTGCCAGCAGCTTAGATTGGGGGCCCCCGTACATTCAGTACTTC.

This clonotype was seen only a few times. The chain combines TRBV5-1 with TRBJ2-1; the D gene is possibly TRBD2 (5 bases). The ends were cut back, 3 bases at V and 0 bases at J, with 13 bases in the middle. CDR3 length: 16 residues. Germline loops: CDR1 SGHRS, CDR2 YFSETQ. The DNA for the CDR3 is TGCGCCAGCAGCTCAGTCTCGGGGAGCTCCTACAATGAGCAGTTCTTC. Translating it yields CASSSVSGSSYNEQFF. The whole variable domain, remainder taken from reference TRBV5-1 and TRBJ2-1, is KAGVTQTPRYLIKTRGQQVTLSCSPISGHRSVSWYQQTPGQGLQFLFEYFSETQRNKGNFPGRFSGRQFSNSRSEMNVSTLELGDSALYLCASSSVSGSSYNEQFFGPGTRLTVL.

This clonotype showed up many times. V is TRBV12-3 or TRBV12-4 and J is TRBJ2-7; TRBD2 is a possible D gene (7 bases). V lost 8 bases to trimming and J lost 3 bases, with 17 bases between them. The CDR3 has 14 residues. The CDR3 loop reads CASGGGGFFYEQYF. DNA for the CDR3: TGTGCCAGCGGGGGGGGCGGATTCTTCTACGAGCAGTACTTC.

This clonotype was counted many times. The J gene is TRBJ2-6, the V gene TRBV24-1; no definite D call. Germline CDR1 is KGHDR and CDR2 is SFDVKD. This CDR3 spans 15 amino acids. Trimming cost V 5 bases and J 0 bases, with 7 bases left between them. The CDR3 DNA sequence: TGTGCCACCAGTGGAGGTATCTCTGGGGCCAACGTCCTGACTTTC. Residues: CATSGGISGANVLTF.

In this sample, this clonotype turned up many times. This chain uses TRBV20-1 with TRBJ1-4; the match to TRBD1 covers 7 bases. The CDR3 runs 14 residues. CDR1 and CDR2 (germline): DFQATT, SNEGSKA (reference sequence). V shed 6 bases, J shed 8 bases, and the junction held 12 bases outside the gene matches. CDR3 residues: CSALDRLRKEKLFF. Here the CDR3 DNA reads TGCAGTGCCCTGGACAGGTTACGCAAGGAAAAACTGTTTTTT.

This clonotype appeared many times. The chain has TRBV28 and TRBJ1-2; 8 positions match TRBD1. The CDR3 is made up of 16 amino acids. Trimming cost V 1 base and J 3 bases; bases outside gene matches: 7. Looked up from germline, CDR1 is MDHEN and CDR2 is SYDVKM. The DNA of the CDR3 is TGTGCCAGCAGTTTATTTGCAGGGGGCGCCGACTATGGCTACACCTTC. Protein product: CASSLFAGGADYGYTF.

This clonotype showed up many times. The J gene is TRBJ1-1, the V gene TRBV5-1, with D perhaps matching TRBD1 (6 bases). Trimming stripped 3 bases from V and 6 bases from J, with 18 bases between. Germline loops: CDR1 SGHRS, CDR2 YFSETQ. This CDR3 is built from 15 residues. CDR3 protein: CASSSSQGGLAEAFF. CDR3 in DNA: TGCGCCAGCAGCTCCTCACAGGGTGGGCTCGCTGAAGCTTTCTTT.

This clonotype was detected ten times or more. The gene calls are TRBV20-1 and TRBJ1-2; no definite D call. V was shortened by 2 bases and J by 8 bases, with 6 bases between the two germline ends. There are 10 residues in the CDR3. Germline-derived CDR1 and CDR2 are DFQATT and SNEGSKA (reference sequence). CDR3 residues: CSARSPGYTF. The CDR3 DNA is TGCAGTGCTAGATCCCCCGGCTACACCTTC.